This T cell receptor beta chain is from a study of PD-L1 blockade in urothelial cancer. About the study: Male patients with bladder-origin urothelial cancer numbered about 85% of the roughly 29. Peripheral blood specimens exhibited a median yield of approximately 150,000 T cells. Blood analysis took place 3 weeks (second dose) and 6 weeks after treatment start.

Generated by immunoSEQ multiplex PCR, the TCRdb table keeps only in-frame clones and is missing some. The sample gives approximately 100,000 clones, roughly 90% of which show up once; 0.97% is in the top ten. This sample's time point: pretreatment peripheral blood. Anywhere from 1 to 8 samples came from each patient, spanning pretreatment and on-treatment. CDR1 and CDR2 (germline): MDHEN, SYDVKM. The CDR3 covers 15 residues. Trimming stripped 5 bases from V and 4 bases from J, with 17 bases between. The sequence derives from a woman older than 75 with urothelial cancer. The sample consisted of PBMCs, taken around atezolizumab (anti-PD-L1) treatment. The J gene is TRBJ1-2, the V gene TRBV28; D is possibly TRBD1 (5 bases). CDR3 region: CASSPVQGGGYGYTF. DNA of the CDR3: TGTGCCAGCAGTCCTGTTCAGGGCGGCGGCTATGGCTACACCTTC.